Detailed here is one T cell receptor (beta chain). Its target is not known. The J segment lost 2 bases and the V segment lost 7 bases, leaving 6 bases of the junction unmatched. Per germline, CDR1 SGHVS and CDR2 FNYEAQ. The CDR3 has 14 residues. This record comes from a study of beta chain features in type 1 diabetes. Across the study: No age, gender or cell yield differences were seen between patients and healthy donors. General study findings and limits: A cDNA-based sequencing approach could over-represent cells with high TCR expression. Shorter TCRB CDR3s, moderately but significantly so, marked every one of the four CD4+ subsets in Type 1 diabetes patients. Whether TCRB rearrangement is influenced by HLA type was left unresolved in this analysis.

The authors reverse transcribed all of the isolated RNA, so sequencing captured expressed TCRB transcripts. Clones were read by immunoSEQ multiplex PCR, and TCRdb kept only the in-frame ones, dropping some. The table has some 410,000 clones, 10% to 12% seen once. Sequencing input: naive CD4+ T cells from blood. V usage is TRBV7-6 and J usage is TRBJ2-7, with TRBD1 identical over 9 bases. The sequence came from a woman younger than 35 in good health. CDR3 nucleotide sequence: TGTGCCAGCACCCCGGGACAGGGAACCTACGAGCAGTACTTC. As protein: CASTPGQGTYEQYF.